Listed here are 16 T cell receptor beta chains from one sample, sequenced in a study of blood T cell repertoires in COVID-19. This table comes from immunoSEQ multiplex PCR, and its TCRdb copy is limited to in-frame clones, with some not included. This sample has over 150,000 clones; roughly 85% occur once, and the top ten carry more than 6.5%. The sequenced material came from peripheral blood. The receptors stem from a woman aged 55-70 years with COVID-19, enrolled during active disease.

This sequence joins TRBV27 and TRBJ1-6, with 8 bases aligning to TRBD1. CDR1 and CDR2 from the germline V gene are MNHEY and SMNVEV (reference sequence). The CDR3 has 14 amino acids. Trimming cost V 6 bases and J 8 bases; bases outside gene matches: 6. The CDR3 spells CASSRQGWDSPLHF. The CDR3 region has the DNA TGTGCCAGCAGCAGACAGGGGTGGGATTCACCCCTCCACTTT.

The chain combines TRBV19 with TRBJ1-5, with D unresolved. The ends were cut back, 6 bases at V and 4 bases at J, with 13 bases in the middle. CDR3 length: 14 amino acids. Germline-derived CDR1 and CDR2 are LNHDA and SQIVND (reference sequence). The CDR3 nucleotides read TGTGCCAGTAGCGGAGGCAGTCTTAATCAGCCCCAGCATTTT. Protein sequence: CASSGGSLNQPQHF.

The chain has TRBV10-3 and TRBJ2-1, with TRBD2 as a possible D gene (6 bases). This CDR3 contains 13 residues. CDR1 and CDR2 from the germline V gene are ENHRY and SYGVKD. The V gene lost 11 bases and the J gene lost 2 bases, with 13 bases spanning the gap. The CDR3 spells CAESSGPYNEQFF. The CDR3 region has the DNA TGTGCCGAGAGTAGCGGTCCCTACAATGAGCAGTTCTTC.

The rearrangement uses TRBV28 and TRBJ2-7; tentatively, D is TRBD2 (6 bases). Between the trimmed V and J ends, which lost 2 bases and 3 bases, there was a span of 14 bases. Germline lookup yields CDR1 MDHEN and CDR2 SYDVKM. The CDR3 is 15 residues long. The CDR3 reads CASSLISGTHYEQYF. The CDR3 coding sequence is TGTGCCAGCAGTTTAATTTCCGGGACTCACTACGAGCAGTACTTC. Filled out from reference TRBV28 and TRBJ2-7, the complete variable domain reads DVKVTQSSRYLVKRTGEKVFLECVQDMDHENMFWYRQDPGLGLRLIYFSYDVKMKEKGDIPEGYSVSREKKERFSLILESASTNQTSMYLCASSLISGTHYEQYFGPGTRLTVT.

The V call is TRBV7-8, the J call TRBJ2-1, with 7 bases aligning to TRBD1. Germline CDR1 reads SGHVS; CDR2 reads FQNEAQ. The length of the CDR3 is 14 residues. V shed 4 bases, J shed 7 bases, and the junction held 7 bases outside the gene matches. CDR3 loop: CASSSRQGRNEQFF. CDR3 nucleotides: TGTGCCAGCAGCTCACGACAGGGTAGGAATGAGCAGTTCTTC. The full variable domain, in which reference TRBV7-8 and TRBJ2-1 provide the parts outside the CDR3, is GAGVSQSPRYKVAKRGQDVALRCDPISGHVSLFWYQQALGQGPEFLTYFQNEAQLDKSGLPSDRFFAERPEGSVSTLKIQRTQQEDSAVYLCASSSRQGRNEQFFGPGTRLTVL.

The V call is TRBV18, the J call TRBJ2-7; 7 bases line up with TRBD1. CDR1 is KGHSH and CDR2 is LQKENI in the germline V gene. The CDR3 is 12 amino acids. J lost 7 bases, V lost 6 bases, and 6 bases had no gene match. This CDR3 is CASSTTGWEQYF. The DNA of the CDR3 is TGTGCCAGCTCCACGACAGGGTGGGAGCAGTACTTC.

On this clone: The same CDR3 also results from other DNA sequences found in this sample. The chain uses TRBV6-5 and TRBJ1-3; 7 bases align to TRBD1. V was pared by 6 bases and J by 2 bases, with 4 bases of the junction left unmatched. CDR1 MNHEY and CDR2 SVGAGI come from the germline V gene. This CDR3 has 14 amino acids. Here the CDR3 reads CASSLDRAGNTIYF. CDR3 in DNA: TGTGCCAGCAGCCTCGACAGGGCTGGAAACACCATATATTTT.

The rearrangement joins TRBV2 to TRBJ2-5; D call uncertain. This CDR3 spans 15 amino acids. Trimming took off 2 bases at V and 1 base at J, with 11 bases between the two ends. Germline V gene lookup returns CDR1 SNHLY and CDR2 FYNNEI. CDR3 sequence reads: CASSEQRQLQETQYF. CDR3 sequence (DNA): TGTGCCAGCAGTGAACAGAGGCAACTCCAAGAGACCCAGTACTTC.

The CDR3 DNA follows: TGTGCCAGCAGCCCCTCAGGGGGCAACTATGGCTACACCTTC. It encodes CASSPSGGNYGYTF. V is TRBV7-3 and J is TRBJ1-2; 8 nucleotides line up with TRBD1. This CDR3 spans 14 amino acids. J gave up 2 bases and V 5 bases, and 4 bases lay outside the gene matches. Per germline, CDR1 SGHTA and CDR2 FQGTGA.

This sequence joins TRBV5-6 and TRBJ1-2; 7 bases are shared with TRBD1. The CDR3 contains 13 residues. V lost 0 bases and J lost 6; bases outside the gene matches: 2. From germline, CDR1 is SGHDT and CDR2 YYEEEE. CDR3 protein: CASSLAQGDGYTF. Written as DNA, the CDR3 is TGTGCCAGCAGCTTGGCCCAGGGGGATGGCTACACCTTC.

This clone was seen just once. CDR3 residues: CASSYDSQETQYF. Here the CDR3 DNA reads TGTGCCAGCAGTTACGACAGCCAAGAGACCCAGTACTTC. The rearrangement uses TRBV27 and TRBJ2-5; a weak D match, TRBD1 (5 bases). Germline values: CDR1 MNHEY, CDR2 SMNVEV (reference sequence). Trimming stripped 4 bases from V and 1 base from J, with 7 bases between. The CDR3 consists of 13 residues.

This clone occurred a few times. V gene TRBV11-2 combines with J gene TRBJ2-1; weak D call: TRBD1 (5 bases). The V and J ends lost 4 bases and 3 bases respectively, with 13 bases between them. CDR1 and CDR2 from the germline V gene are SGHAT and FQNNGV. This CDR3 comprises 15 residues. The CDR3 DNA reads as TGTGCCAGCAGCTCCACGACGCAGGGCTACAATGAGCAGTTCTTC. As protein: CASSSTTQGYNEQFF.

J is TRBJ1-2 and V is TRBV4-2; D possibly corresponds to TRBD1 (5 bases). V gave up 1 base and J gave up 2 bases, with 8 bases separating them. Germline CDR1 LGHNA, CDR2 YNFKEQ. The CDR3 sequence is 14 residues long. In nucleotides, the CDR3 is TGTGCCAGCAGCCAAGCAGGGCTGAACTATGGCTACACCTTC. Encoded protein: CASSQAGLNYGYTF.

DNA for the CDR3: TGTGCCAGCAGCGCGCGGACAACTGGAAACACCATATATTTT. This sequence encodes CASSARTTGNTIYF. This chain connects TRBV11-1 to TRBJ1-3; tentatively, D is TRBD1 (5 bases). The V end was cut by 5 bases, the J end by 2 bases, with 10 bases between. CDR1 and CDR2 from the germline V gene are SGHAT and FQDESV (reference sequence). CDR3 length equals 14 residues.

The gene calls are TRBV19 and TRBJ2-7; TRBD2 is a possible D gene (6 bases). CDR1 and CDR2 (germline): LNHDA, SQIVND (reference sequence). Between the trimmed V and J ends, which lost 5 bases and 6 bases, there was a span of 14 bases. The CDR3 covers 13 residues. The CDR3 loop reads CASSPGGAFEQYF. In DNA form, the CDR3 reads TGTGCCAGTAGTCCAGGCGGGGCCTTCGAGCAGTACTTC. The whole variable domain, filled in from reference TRBV19 and TRBJ2-7, reads DGGITQSPKYLFRKEGQNVTLSCEQNLNHDAMYWYRQDPGQGLRLIYYSQIVNDFQKGDIAEGYSVSREKKESFPLTVTSAQKNPTAFYLCASSPGGAFEQYFGPGTRLTVT.

V and J are TRBV11-3 and TRBJ2-4; TRBD2 is a possible D gene (6 bases). The germline CDR1 and CDR2 sequences are SGHNT and YENEEA. Trimming pared 1 base from V and 4 bases from J, leaving 11 bases between. This CDR3 spans 15 amino acids. The CDR3 nucleotides are TGTGCCAGCAGCTTAGCTGGAGGGGCTAAAAACATTCAGTACTTC. This sequence encodes CASSLAGGAKNIQYF.